What follows describes a single T cell receptor (beta chain). Its target is not known. This specimen belongs to a study of T cell clusters in autoimmune cytopenias. In the study overall: The median distinct TRB clonotype count was approximately 2,400 per sample, from a median roughly 50,000 reads. Study observations and caveats: TRB repertoire shifts in secondary cytopenia and chronic lymphocytic leukemia mostly reflected lymphoma, not autoimmunity.

CDR3 length: 17 amino acids. The germline V gene has CDR1 SGHRS and CDR2 YFSETQ. Roughly 38,000 genome equivalents of blood DNA were amplified for TRB. One tube held mixed TRB-A and TRB-B primer pools for touch-down PCR. TCRdb reprocessed the multiplex PCR reads and keeps a single row for each CDR3 protein, giving no DNA. Here the sample table reports fewer than 5,500 distinct CDR3 sequences. These records were also assigned to another study, of T cell repertoires in aging, cancer and after chemotherapy. That source notes: In healthy donors, age-related TCR diversity loss mainly reflected lost richness.

The sequence was obtained from a human donor in good health. The chain combines TRBV5-1 with TRBJ2-2; TCRdb's D gene call, TRBD1, goes unchecked for lack of DNA. The sequencing sample was made of peripheral blood. The CDR3 is CASSRTVVGSNTGELFF.